This entry lists 21 T cell receptor beta chains sequenced from one sample in a study of blood T cell repertoires in COVID-19 (dated by TCRdb to the early 2020s). The library was prepared using the immunoSEQ multiplex PCR assay. TCRdb re-hosts the immuneACCESS table, in-frame sequences only. Its copies lack some clones; in the studies checked, an unresolved V gene accounts for under half of them, and the cause for the rest is not known. The sample table records 200,000 to 250,000 clones; roughly 85% of these occur just once. Clones ranked in the top ten supply 8.5% to 9.5% of the sample. Sequenced input: PBMCs or T cells enriched from blood (not recorded which). The receptor set was obtained from a woman between 50 and 59 years old with acute COVID-19.

The chain couples TRBV19 to TRBJ1-1; D is unclear. The CDR3 loop spans 15 amino acids. V lost 1 base and J lost 5, with 14 bases in between. Germline values: CDR1 LNHDA, CDR2 SQIVND (reference sequence). Here the CDR3 reads CASSIARSAGTEAFF. CDR3 coding DNA: TGTGCCAGTAGTATAGCGAGATCGGCGGGGACTGAAGCTTTCTTT.

This chain joins TRBV7-2 and TRBJ1-1; D possibly corresponds to TRBD1 (6 bases). Per the germline V gene, CDR1 is SGHTA and CDR2 is FQGNSA. The CDR3 sequence is 14 residues long. V lost 4 bases and J lost 1, with 10 bases in between. In DNA, the CDR3 is TGTGCCAGCAGCTGGGGGACAACGAACACTGAAGCTTTCTTT. Translating it yields CASSWGTTNTEAFF.

The rearrangement uses TRBV18 and TRBJ2-3; the D gene is possibly TRBD2 (7 bases). The germline V gene encodes CDR1 KGHSH and CDR2 LQKENI. This CDR3 contains 14 residues. Between the trimmed V and J ends, which lost 0 bases and 7 bases, there was a span of 11 bases. CDR3 in DNA: TGTGCCAGCTCACCACCAGGGGGGGGGAATACGCAGTATTTT. Amino acids: CASSPPGGGNTQYF.

The CDR3 DNA sequence: TGTGCCAGCAGTTACCCTCAGGGGGCCAAGACTGAAGCTTTCTTT. Residues: CASSYPQGAKTEAFF. J is TRBJ1-1 and V is TRBV6-6; 8 bases are shared with TRBD1. V gave up 2 bases and J gave up 5 bases; unmatched junction bases: 7. CDR3 length: 15 amino acids. The germline gives CDR1 MNHNY, CDR2 SVGAGI (reference sequence).

This chain connects TRBV19 to TRBJ2-1, with TRBD1 matching 9 bases. Looked up from germline, CDR1 is LNHDA and CDR2 is SQIVND (reference sequence). CDR3 length: 17 amino acids. V shed 5 bases and J 3 bases; nucleotides not matched to a gene: 11. DNA of the CDR3: TGTGCCAGTAGTCTCAACCACGGGACAGGGCTCTACAATGAGCAGTTCTTC. The encoded protein is CASSLNHGTGLYNEQFF.

As concerns this clone: The sample holds other DNA sequences that translate to the same CDR3. The V call is TRBV3-1 (or the pseudogene TRBV3-2), the J call TRBJ1-3, with D unclear. V was trimmed by 6 bases and J by 3 bases, leaving 9 bases between them. Germline CDR1 is LGHDT and CDR2 is YNNKEL (reference sequence). The CDR3 totals 13 residues. The CDR3 is CASSPTSGNTIYF. The CDR3 region has the DNA TGTGCCAGCAGTCCTACGAGTGGAAACACCATATATTTT.

The J gene is TRBJ1-2, the V gene TRBV3-1 (or the pseudogene TRBV3-2); tentatively, D is TRBD1 (5 bases). V was pared by 4 bases and J by 8 bases, with 20 bases between. Germline assignment: CDR1 LGHDT and CDR2 YNNKEL (reference sequence). The CDR3 sequence is 15 residues long. CDR3 amino acids: CASSPDGAISRGYTF. The DNA of the CDR3 is TGTGCCAGCAGCCCAGATGGGGCGATCAGTCGCGGCTACACCTTC.

This chain uses TRBV11-3 with TRBJ2-7, with D possibly matching TRBD2 (6 bases). CDR1 is SGHNT and CDR2 is YENEEA in the germline V gene. The V end was cut by 6 bases, the J end by 6 bases, with 15 bases between. The CDR3 is 13 amino acids. The CDR3 nucleotides are TGTGCCAGCAGTTCGTTACCCGGGGGCGAGCAGTACTTC. Residues: CASSSLPGGEQYF.

The table lists this clone with many counts. The CDR3 region has the DNA TGCAGTGCTAGTAGGACTAGCGGGGGGGCCTATGAGCAGTTCTTC. It is translated as CSASRTSGGAYEQFF. The chain links TRBV20-1 to TRBJ2-1; the match to TRBD2 covers 15 bases. Germline trimming cut 3 bases from V and 8 bases from J; bases unmatched to any gene: 5. The length of the CDR3 is 15 residues. The V gene's germline CDR1 is DFQATT and CDR2 SNEGSKA (reference sequence).

V and J are TRBV7-2 and TRBJ1-1; D not resolved. The CDR3 extends over 16 amino acids. V lost 3 bases, J lost 3 bases, and 17 bases lay in between. Germline values: CDR1 SGHTA, CDR2 FQGNSA. The CDR3 sequence is CASSFSPTPGDTEAFF. CDR3 coding DNA: TGTGCCAGCAGCTTCAGTCCCACACCGGGAGACACTGAAGCTTTCTTT. Based on the CDR3 plus reference TRBV7-2 and TRBJ1-1, the full variable domain is GAGVSQSPSNKVTEKGKDVELRCDPISGHTALYWYRQSLGQGLEFLIYFQGNSAPDKSGLPSDRFSAERTGGSVSTLTIQRTQQEDSAVYLCASSFSPTPGDTEAFFGQGTRLTVV.

The chain recombines TRBV19 with TRBJ2-7; 12 bases match TRBD1. Unmatched junction bases numbered 3, after V lost 3 bases and J lost 0 bases. The CDR3 totals 16 residues. The germline V gene has CDR1 LNHDA and CDR2 SQIVND (reference sequence). For the CDR3, the DNA is TGTGCCAGTAGTATGTCGGGACAGGGGGCCTCCTACGAGCAGTACTTC. This codes for CASSMSGQGASYEQYF.

The CDR3 region is CASSHSGGANTQYF. For the CDR3, the DNA is TGCGCCAGCAGCCATAGCGGGGGGGCAAATACGCAGTATTTT. The V gene is TRBV4-1, the J gene TRBJ2-3, with 11 bases matching TRBD2. J gave up 7 bases and V 3 bases, and 3 bases lay outside the gene matches. CDR3 length: 14 amino acids. Germline assignment: CDR1 MGHRA and CDR2 YSYEKL.

The chain links TRBV10-3 to TRBJ1-1; D is undetermined. The CDR3 is 13 amino acids. Looked up from germline, CDR1 is ENHRY and CDR2 is SYGVKD. The V gene lost 2 bases and the J gene lost 2 bases, with 6 bases spanning the gap. The CDR3 loop reads CAISENLNTEAFF. The CDR3 nucleotides read TGTGCCATCAGTGAGAACCTAAACACTGAAGCTTTCTTT.

The chain combines TRBV5-1 with TRBJ1-1; D is uncertain. This CDR3 has 14 amino acids. Germline-derived CDR1 and CDR2 are SGHRS and YFSETQ. Deletions cut 0 bases from V and 4 bases from J, with 10 bases between. Written as DNA, the CDR3 is TGCGCCAGCAGCTTGGTTGACGCGGGCACTGAAGCTTTCTTT. Protein sequence: CASSLVDAGTEAFF.

The V and J genes are TRBV7-2 and TRBJ1-4; D perhaps matches TRBD1 (6 bases). Germline CDR1 reads SGHTA; CDR2 reads FQGNSA. Trimming took off 5 bases at V and 5 bases at J, with 21 bases between the two ends. CDR3 length: 17 amino acids. CDR3 sequence (DNA): TGTGCCAGCAGCGATAGATACCCGGGACAAGTGAATGAAAAACTGTTTTTT. Its protein product is CASSDRYPGQVNEKLFF.

This clone came up a few times. The chain is built from TRBV5-6 and TRBJ1-1; D not resolved. Germline V gene data show CDR1 as SGHDT and CDR2 as YYEEEE. The germline V and J ends were trimmed by 2 bases and 3 bases, with 8 bases remaining between them. The CDR3 is made up of 13 amino acids. The CDR3 DNA reads as TGTGCCAGCAGCTTCTCGCGGCACACTGAAGCTTTCTTT. Its protein is CASSFSRHTEAFF.

This clone showed up just once. The chain couples TRBV7-6 to TRBJ2-7; 9 nucleotides match TRBD1. The V segment lost 1 base and the J segment 7 bases; nucleotides outside the gene matches: 11. Germline CDR1 SGHVS, CDR2 FNYEAQ. This CDR3 is 16 amino acids long. The DNA of the CDR3 is TGTGCCAGCAGCTTAGTGGGGACAGGGAATGCCGGGGAGCAGTACTTC. It is translated as CASSLVGTGNAGEQYF. Supplemented by reference TRBV7-6 and TRBJ2-7, the full variable domain reads GAGVSQSPRYKVTKRGQDVALRCDPISGHVSLYWYRQALGQGPEFLTYFNYEAQQDKSGLPNDRFSAERPEGSISTLTIQRTEQRDSAMYRCASSLVGTGNAGEQYFGPGTRLTVT.

The genes are TRBV5-4 and TRBJ2-1; TRBD2 matches at 7 bases. Germline V gives CDR1 SGHNT, CDR2 YYREEE (reference sequence). There are 15 residues in the CDR3. The V and J ends lost 0 bases and 4 bases, in that order; junction bases with no gene match: 4. CDR3 DNA sequence: TGTGCCAGCAGCTTGGTTGGGGGGGGTTACAATGAGCAGTTCTTC. This codes for CASSLVGGGYNEQFF.

The chain carries TRBV11-2 and TRBJ2-2, with TRBD2 matching over 9 bases. The CDR3 runs 15 residues. Germline V gives CDR1 SGHAT, CDR2 FQNNGV. Trimming removed 6 bases from V and 4 bases from J; junction bases left unmatched: 6. CDR3 sequence: CASRVELAGTGELFF. The DNA for the CDR3 is TGTGCCAGCAGGGTGGAACTAGCGGGCACCGGGGAGCTGTTTTTT.

This clone was picked up one time. This chain connects TRBV2 to TRBJ1-2, with D possibly matching TRBD1 (5 bases). V was trimmed by 4 bases and J by 4 bases, leaving 7 bases between them. The CDR3 extends over 12 amino acids. Germline CDR1 reads SNHLY; CDR2 reads FYNNEI. In DNA form, the CDR3 reads TGTGCCAGCAGTGGTAGGGGCTATGGCTACACCTTC. Translating it yields CASSGRGYGYTF.

This chain joins TRBV18 and TRBJ1-4; TRBD1 is a possible D gene (5 bases). CDR3 length: 17 amino acids. V lost 4 bases, J lost 5 bases, and 20 bases lay in between. CDR1 and CDR2 from the germline V gene are KGHSH and LQKENI. For the CDR3, the DNA is TGTGCCAGCTCACTTAGAAACGACCAGGGATCGAATGAAAAACTGTTTTTT. It specifies CASSLRNDQGSNEKLFF.